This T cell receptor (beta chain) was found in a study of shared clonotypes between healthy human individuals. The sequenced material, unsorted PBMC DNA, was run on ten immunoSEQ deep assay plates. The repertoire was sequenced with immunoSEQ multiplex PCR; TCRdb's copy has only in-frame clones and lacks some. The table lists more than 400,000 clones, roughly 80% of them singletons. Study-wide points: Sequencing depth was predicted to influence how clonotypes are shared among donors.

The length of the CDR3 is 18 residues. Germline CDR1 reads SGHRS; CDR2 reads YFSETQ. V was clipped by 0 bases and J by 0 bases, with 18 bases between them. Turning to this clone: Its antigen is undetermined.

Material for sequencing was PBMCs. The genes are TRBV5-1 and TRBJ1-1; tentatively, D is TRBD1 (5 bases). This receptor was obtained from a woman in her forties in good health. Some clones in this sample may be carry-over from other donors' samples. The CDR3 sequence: CASSLAGGGGAMNTEAFF. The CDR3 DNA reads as TGCGCCAGCAGCTTGGCCGGGGGTGGAGGTGCGATGAACACTGAAGCTTTCTTT.